One sample yielded the 5 T cell receptor beta chains listed below, sequenced in a study of blood T cell repertoires in COVID-19. Only in-frame clones appear in the TCRdb table, and some are missing; sequencing was by immunoSEQ multiplex PCR. Of roughly 300,000 clones detected, around 85% appear once; the ten largest clones hold around 2.5%. The sample consisted of PBMCs or T cells enriched from blood (not recorded which). The receptor source for this set is a woman aged 50 to 60 who had recovered from COVID-19.

V usage is TRBV18 and J usage is TRBJ2-5, with 10 bases lining up with TRBD2. Germline trimming cut 3 bases from V and 1 base from J; bases unmatched to any gene: 5. The germline gives CDR1 KGHSH, CDR2 LQKENI. This CDR3 is built from 16 residues. Here the CDR3 reads CASSPNSGGTQETQYF. CDR3 nucleotide sequence: TGTGCCAGCTCACCGAATAGCGGGGGGACCCAAGAGACCCAGTACTTC.

This rearrangement joins TRBV9 to TRBJ2-5; D uncertain. Trimming stripped 0 bases from V and 5 bases from J, with 11 bases between. The CDR3 is made up of 14 amino acids. Germline V gene data show CDR1 as SGDLS and CDR2 as YYNGEE. CDR3 amino acids: CASSVDSTPETQYF. The DNA of the CDR3 is TGTGCCAGCAGCGTAGACTCGACTCCGGAGACCCAGTACTTC.

The chain employs TRBV6-5 and TRBJ1-2; 11 bases align to TRBD1. The germline gives CDR1 MNHEY, CDR2 SVGAGI. The CDR3 runs to 14 residues. V lost 7 bases and J lost 5; bases outside the gene matches: 6. DNA for the CDR3: TGTGCCAGCACTCGGGACAGGGGGATGTATGGCTACACCTTC. Protein: CASTRDRGMYGYTF.

This chain uses TRBV2 with TRBJ2-6; D gene uncertain. Germline CDR1 reads SNHLY; CDR2 reads FYNNEI. The CDR3 length is 13 residues. The V and J ends lost 8 bases and 1 base respectively, with 6 bases between them. In DNA, the CDR3 is TGTGCCAGCGAGGTATCTGGGGCCAACGTCCTGACTTTC. It is translated as CASEVSGANVLTF.

The chain has TRBV10-3 and TRBJ2-1, with 7 bases fitting TRBD2. V lost 5 bases and J lost 5; bases outside the gene matches: 12. This CDR3 contains 16 residues. Germline-derived CDR1 and CDR2 are ENHRY and SYGVKD. CDR3 coding DNA: TGTGCCATCAGTTCCCGACCGGCGGGAGAACACAATGAGCAGTTCTTC. Its protein product is CAISSRPAGEHNEQFF.